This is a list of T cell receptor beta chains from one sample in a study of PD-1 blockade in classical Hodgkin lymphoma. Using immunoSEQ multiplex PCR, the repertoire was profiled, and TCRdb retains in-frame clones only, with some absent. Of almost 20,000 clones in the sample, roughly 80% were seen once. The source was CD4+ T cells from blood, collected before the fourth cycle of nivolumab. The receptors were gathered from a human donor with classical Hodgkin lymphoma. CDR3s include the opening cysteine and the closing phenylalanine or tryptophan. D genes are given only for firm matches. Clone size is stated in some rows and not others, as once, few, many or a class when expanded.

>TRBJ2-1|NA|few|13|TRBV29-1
CSVGSTLYNEQFF
TGCAGCGTTGGTAGTACCCTCTACAATGAGCAGTTCTTC
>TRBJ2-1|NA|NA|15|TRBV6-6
CASSYPGQGKGEQFF
TGTGCCAGCAGTTACCCGGGGCAGGGGAAAGGTGAGCAGTTCTTC
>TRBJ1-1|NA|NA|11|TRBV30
CAWSVGGEAFF
TGTGCCTGGAGTGTAGGGGGAGAAGCTTTCTTT
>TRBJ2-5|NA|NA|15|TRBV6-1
CASSRNRGIQETQYF
TGTGCCAGCAGCCGCAATAGGGGGATCCAAGAGACCCAGTACTTC
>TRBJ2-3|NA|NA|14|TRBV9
CASSVGDLLDTQYF
TGTGCCAGCAGCGTAGGAGATTTGTTGGATACGCAGTATTTT
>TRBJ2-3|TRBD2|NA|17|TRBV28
CASSYQGLAGGVDTQYF
TGTGCCAGCAGTTATCAGGGACTAGCGGGAGGTGTAGATACGCAGTATTTT
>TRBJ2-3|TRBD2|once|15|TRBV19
CASSTGTSGTDTQYF
TGTGCCAGTAGTACCGGGACTAGCGGCACAGATACGCAGTATTTT
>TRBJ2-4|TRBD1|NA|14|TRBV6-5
CASSSPRTGNIQYF
TGTGCCAGCAGTTCCCCTCGGACAGGGAACATTCAGTACTTC
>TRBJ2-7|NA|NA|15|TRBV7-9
CASSPRDTLAYEQYF
TGTGCCAGCAGCCCCCGGGACACTCTAGCCTACGAGCAGTACTTC
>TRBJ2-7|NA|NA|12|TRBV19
CASSRSGVEQYF
TGTGCCAGTAGTCGTAGCGGCGTCGAGCAGTACTTC
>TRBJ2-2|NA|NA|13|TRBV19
CASTVPNTGELFF
TGTGCCAGTACCGTCCCGAACACCGGGGAGCTGTTTTTT
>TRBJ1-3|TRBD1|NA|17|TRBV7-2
CASSFGTGGSSGNTIYF
TGTGCCAGCAGCTTCGGGACAGGGGGCTCCTCTGGAAACACCATATATTTT
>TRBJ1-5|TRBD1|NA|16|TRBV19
CASSMRQGIGNQPQHF
TGTGCCAGTAGTATGAGACAGGGGATTGGCAATCAGCCCCAGCATTTT
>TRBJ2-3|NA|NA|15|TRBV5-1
CASSPRLGLSDTQYF
TGCGCCAGCAGCCCCCGTCTGGGCCTAAGCGATACGCAGTATTTT
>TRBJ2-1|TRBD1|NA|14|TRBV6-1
CASRTPRTGNEQFF
TGTGCCAGCAGAACCCCCCGGACAGGGAATGAGCAGTTCTTC
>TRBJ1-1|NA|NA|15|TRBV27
CASSLSVRGDTEAFF
TGTGCCAGCAGTTTATCGGTTAGGGGAGACACTGAAGCTTTCTTT